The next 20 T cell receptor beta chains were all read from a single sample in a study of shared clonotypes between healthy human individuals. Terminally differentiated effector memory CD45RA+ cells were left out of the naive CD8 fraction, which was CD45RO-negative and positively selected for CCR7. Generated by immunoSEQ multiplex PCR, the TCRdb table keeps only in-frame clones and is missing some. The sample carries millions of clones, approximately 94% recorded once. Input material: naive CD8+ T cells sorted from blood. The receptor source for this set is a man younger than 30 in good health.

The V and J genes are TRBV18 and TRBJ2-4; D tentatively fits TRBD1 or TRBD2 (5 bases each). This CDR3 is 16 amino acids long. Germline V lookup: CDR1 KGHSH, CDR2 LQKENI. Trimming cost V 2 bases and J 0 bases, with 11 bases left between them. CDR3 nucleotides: TGTGCCAGCTCACCATATTCGGGGCTAGCCAAAAACATTCAGTACTTC. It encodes CASSPYSGLAKNIQYF.

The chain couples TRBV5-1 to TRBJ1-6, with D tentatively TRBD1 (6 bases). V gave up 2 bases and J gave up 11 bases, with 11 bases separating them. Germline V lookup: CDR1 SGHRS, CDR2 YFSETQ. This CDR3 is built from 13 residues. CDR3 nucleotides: TGCGCCAGCAGCTTTGGGGGGCACCCACCCCTCCACTTT. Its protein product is CASSFGGHPPLHF.

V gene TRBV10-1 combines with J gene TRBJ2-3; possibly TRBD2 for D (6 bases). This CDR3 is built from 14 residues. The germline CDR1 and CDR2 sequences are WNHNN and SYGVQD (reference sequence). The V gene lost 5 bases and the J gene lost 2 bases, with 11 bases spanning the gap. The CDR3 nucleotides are TGCGCCAGCAGTTTAGCGGCCGACACAGATACGCAGTATTTT. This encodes CASSLAADTDTQYF.

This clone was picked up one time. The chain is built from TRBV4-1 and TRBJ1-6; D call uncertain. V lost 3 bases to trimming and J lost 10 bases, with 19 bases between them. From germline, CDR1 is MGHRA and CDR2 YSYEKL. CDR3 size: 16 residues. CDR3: CASSQAYGPSGSPLHF. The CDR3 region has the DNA TGCGCCAGCAGCCAGGCGTATGGGCCGTCGGGGTCACCCCTCCACTTT.

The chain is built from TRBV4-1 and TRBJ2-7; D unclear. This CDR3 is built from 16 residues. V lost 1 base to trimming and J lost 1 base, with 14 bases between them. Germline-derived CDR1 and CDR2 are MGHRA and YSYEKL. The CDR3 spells CASSQALGIGSYEQYF. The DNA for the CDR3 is TGCGCCAGCAGCCAAGCTCTAGGGATAGGGTCCTACGAGCAGTACTTC.

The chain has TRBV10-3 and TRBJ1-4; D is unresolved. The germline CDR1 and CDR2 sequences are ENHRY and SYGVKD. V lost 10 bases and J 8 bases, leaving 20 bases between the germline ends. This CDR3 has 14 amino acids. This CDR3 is CARETGSLEEKLFF. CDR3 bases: TGTGCCAGAGAGACGGGCTCCTTGGAGGAAAAACTGTTTTTT.

The CDR3 DNA reads as TGTGCCAGCAGTGAGTTGTCGGATCCAGAGACCCAGTACTTC. This gives the protein CASSELSDPETQYF. J is TRBJ2-5 and V is TRBV2; D remains ambiguous. V lost 3 bases and J 4 bases, leaving 12 bases between the germline ends. The length of the CDR3 is 14 residues. CDR1 and CDR2 from the germline V gene are SNHLY and FYNNEI.

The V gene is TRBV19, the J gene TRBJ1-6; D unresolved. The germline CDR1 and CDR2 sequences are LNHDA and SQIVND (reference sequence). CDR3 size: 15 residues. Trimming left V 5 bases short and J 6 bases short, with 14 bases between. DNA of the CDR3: TGTGCCAGTAGTGGAGGACTGTTCCTTAATTCACCCCTCCACTTT. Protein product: CASSGGLFLNSPLHF.

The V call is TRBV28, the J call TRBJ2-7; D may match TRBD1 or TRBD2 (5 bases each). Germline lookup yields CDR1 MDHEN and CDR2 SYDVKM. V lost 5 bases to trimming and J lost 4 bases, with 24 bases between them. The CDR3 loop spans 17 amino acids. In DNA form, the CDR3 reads TGTGCCAGCAGTACGTGGAGGTCCAGGGAAGTGGGTTACGAGCAGTACTTC. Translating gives CASSTWRSREVGYEQYF.

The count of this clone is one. The CDR3 DNA reads as TGTGCCAGCAGCCGGCGGGGGGCTTCCTACGAGCAGTACTTC. It encodes CASSRRGASYEQYF. The chain is built from TRBV27 and TRBJ2-7, with TRBD2 matching over 8 bases. Trimming at V came to 6 bases and at J to 1 base, leaving 5 bases not matched to a gene. Germline assignment: CDR1 MNHEY and CDR2 SMNVEV (reference sequence). The CDR3 has 14 residues.

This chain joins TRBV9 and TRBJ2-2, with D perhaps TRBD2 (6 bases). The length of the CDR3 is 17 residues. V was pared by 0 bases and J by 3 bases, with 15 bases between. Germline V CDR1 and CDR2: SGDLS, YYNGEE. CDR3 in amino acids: CASSVAVTSKDTGELFF. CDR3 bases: TGTGCCAGCAGCGTAGCAGTGACTAGTAAGGACACCGGGGAGCTGTTTTTT.

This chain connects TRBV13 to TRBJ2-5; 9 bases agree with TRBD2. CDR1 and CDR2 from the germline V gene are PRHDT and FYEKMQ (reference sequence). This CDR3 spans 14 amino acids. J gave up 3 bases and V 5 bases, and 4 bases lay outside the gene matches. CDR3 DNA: TGTGCCAGCAGCGTGGGACTAGCCAAAGAGACCCAGTACTTC. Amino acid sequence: CASSVGLAKETQYF.

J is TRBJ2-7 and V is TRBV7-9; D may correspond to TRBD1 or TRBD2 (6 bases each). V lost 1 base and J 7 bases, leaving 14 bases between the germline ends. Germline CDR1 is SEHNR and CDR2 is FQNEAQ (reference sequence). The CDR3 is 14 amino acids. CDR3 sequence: CASSLVPGAREQYF. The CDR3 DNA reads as TGTGCCAGCAGCTTAGTGCCGGGGGCGCGTGAGCAGTACTTC.

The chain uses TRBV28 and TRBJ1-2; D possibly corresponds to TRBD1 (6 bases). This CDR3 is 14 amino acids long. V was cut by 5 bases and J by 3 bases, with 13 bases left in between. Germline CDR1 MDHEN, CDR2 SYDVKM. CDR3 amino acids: CASSPAGGDYGYTF. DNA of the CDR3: TGTGCCAGCAGTCCCGCCGGGGGCGACTATGGCTACACCTTC.

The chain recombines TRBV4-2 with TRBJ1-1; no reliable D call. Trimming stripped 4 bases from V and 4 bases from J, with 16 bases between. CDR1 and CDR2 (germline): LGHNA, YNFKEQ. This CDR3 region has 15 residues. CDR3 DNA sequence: TGTGCCAGCAGCCGTCCCCAGGACGGAATCACTGAAGCTTTCTTT. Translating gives CASSRPQDGITEAFF.

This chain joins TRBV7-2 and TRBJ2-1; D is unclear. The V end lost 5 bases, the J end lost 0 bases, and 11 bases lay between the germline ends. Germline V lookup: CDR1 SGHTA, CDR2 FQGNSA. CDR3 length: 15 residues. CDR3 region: CASSPFPLSYNEQFF. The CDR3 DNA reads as TGTGCCAGCAGCCCTTTTCCTCTCTCCTACAATGAGCAGTTCTTC.

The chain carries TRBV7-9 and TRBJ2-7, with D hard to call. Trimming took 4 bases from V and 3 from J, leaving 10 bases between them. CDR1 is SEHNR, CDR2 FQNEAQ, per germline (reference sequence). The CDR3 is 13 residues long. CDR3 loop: CASSWLYSYEQYF. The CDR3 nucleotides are TGTGCCAGCAGCTGGCTTTACAGCTACGAGCAGTACTTC.

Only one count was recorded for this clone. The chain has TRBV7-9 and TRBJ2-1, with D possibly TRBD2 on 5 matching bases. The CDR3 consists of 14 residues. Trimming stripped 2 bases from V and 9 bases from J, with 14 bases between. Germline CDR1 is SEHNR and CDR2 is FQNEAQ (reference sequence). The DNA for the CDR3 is TGTGCCAGCAGCTTATCTCCGGGATTAGGTGAGCAGTTCTTC. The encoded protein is CASSLSPGLGEQFF.

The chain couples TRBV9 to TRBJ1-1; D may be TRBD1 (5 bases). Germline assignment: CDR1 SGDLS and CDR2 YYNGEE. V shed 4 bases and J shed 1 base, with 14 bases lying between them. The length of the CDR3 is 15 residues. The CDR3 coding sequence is TGTGCCAGCAGCCGAGGGGCGGCACCGAACACTGAAGCTTTCTTT. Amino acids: CASSRGAAPNTEAFF.

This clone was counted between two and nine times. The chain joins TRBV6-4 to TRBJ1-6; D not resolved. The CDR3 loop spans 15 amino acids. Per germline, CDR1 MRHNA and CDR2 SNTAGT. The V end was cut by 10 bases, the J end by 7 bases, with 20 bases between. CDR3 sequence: CATLPTGLPNSPLHF. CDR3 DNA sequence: TGTGCCACCCTCCCTACTGGACTCCCGAATTCACCCCTCCACTTT.